These T cell receptor beta chains were read from a single sample in a study of T-cell reconstitution after alpha-beta-depleted transplantation in children. TCRdb re-called the PCR reads with MiXCR, one entry per CDR3 protein. The sample has 700,000 or so distinct CDR3 sequences; around 12% are singletons. The starting material was PBMCs, obtained before TCRalphabeta/CD19-depleted stem cell transplant. Receptors originate from a girl between 2 and 10 years old with congenital amegakaryocytic thrombocytopenia, due to receive a stem cell transplant. The CDR3 runs from the conserved cysteine through the conserved F or W. The D gene is left open where the match is weak. Clone size is stated in some rows and not others, as once, few, many or a class when expanded.

CASSLSDRGYEQYF	TGTGCCAGCAGTTTGTCTGACCGTGGCTACGAGCAGTACTTC	TRBJ2-7	many	TRBV12-3/TRBV12-4	-
CSASPSGGGYTF	TGCAGTGCTAGCCCCTCCGGCGGCGGCTACACCTTC	TRBJ1-2	-	TRBV20-1	-
CSAASPATRSDTQYF	TGCAGTGCTGCGTCTCCAGCGACTCGCTCAGATACGCAGTATTTT	TRBJ2-3	-	TRBV20-1	-
CASSQARITSYNEQFF	TGTGCCAGCAGCCAAGCCCGGATCACCTCCTACAATGAGCAGTTCTTC	TRBJ2-1	-	TRBV14	-
CASSLTGRVSPLHF	TGTGCCAGCAGCTTGACAGGGAGGGTCTCACCCCTCCACTTT	TRBJ1-6	many	TRBV5-6	-
CATSAARTGDGTDTQYF	TGTGCCACCAGTGCGGCCCGGACAGGGGATGGCACAGATACGCAGTATTTT	TRBJ2-3	-	TRBV24-1	TRBD1
CASRTLSAPEHGYTF	TGCGCCAGCAGAACCTTGTCGGCTCCGGAGCATGGCTACACCTTC	TRBJ1-2	-	TRBV5-1	-
CTSSSRVAGDVTKRNEQFF	TGTACCAGCAGTTCTCGGGTAGCGGGAGACGTGACGAAGCGCAATGAGCAGTTCTTC	TRBJ2-1	-	TRBV2	TRBD2
CASSARRQSITNTEAFF	TGCGCCAGCAGCGCAAGACGACAGAGCATCACGAACACTGAAGCTTTCTTT	TRBJ1-1	once	TRBV5-1	-
CASSRQGLSQPQHF	TGTGCCAGCTCACGACAGGGACTAAGTCAGCCCCAGCATTTT	TRBJ1-5	few	TRBV18	TRBD1
CSVHEKLFF	TGCAGCGTCCATGAAAAACTGTTTTTT	TRBJ1-4	many	TRBV29-1	-
CASSSPHRGGSEAFF	TGCGCCAGCAGCTCCCCTCACAGGGGTGGAAGTGAAGCTTTCTTT	TRBJ1-1	-	TRBV5-1	TRBD1
CAWDQHSGNTIYF	TGTGCCTGGGATCAACATTCTGGAAACACCATATATTTT	TRBJ1-3	many	TRBV30	-
CSVQTGLGYGYTF	TGCAGCGTCCAGACGGGTCTTGGCTATGGCTACACCTTC	TRBJ1-2	few	TRBV29-1	-
CASSEGSKYQETQYF	TGTGCCAGCAGTGAAGGTAGCAAGTACCAAGAGACCCAGTACTTC	TRBJ2-5	many	TRBV25-1	-
CSAGTSGFSVNEQFF	TGCAGTGCTGGGACTAGCGGGTTTTCGGTCAATGAGCAGTTCTTC	TRBJ2-1	many	TRBV20-1	TRBD2
CASSERFEQFF	TGTGCCAGCAGTGAAAGATTTGAGCAGTTCTTC	TRBJ2-1	few	TRBV25-1	-
CASSQRFAEQYF	TGTGCCAGCAGCCAAAGGTTCGCCGAGCAGTACTTC	TRBJ2-7	many	TRBV3-1	-
CASSPGTGDNEQFF	TGCGCCAGCAGCCCCGGGACAGGGGACAATGAGCAGTTCTTC	TRBJ2-1	many	TRBV5-1	TRBD1
CATTRGTQSPGELFF	TGCGCCACCACCCGAGGGACTCAGTCCCCCGGGGAGCTGTTTTTT	TRBJ2-2	many	TRBV5-1	-
CASTPLAGGNEQFF	TGTGCCAGCACCCCCTTAGCGGGAGGCAATGAGCAGTTCTTC	TRBJ2-1	-	TRBV12-3/TRBV12-4	TRBD2
CSARHKQGAYTEAFF	TGCAGTGCTCGACACAAACAGGGGGCGTATACTGAAGCTTTCTTT	TRBJ1-1	many	TRBV20-1	TRBD1
CAISESRENQPQHF	TGTGCCATCAGTGAGTCACGGGAAAATCAGCCCCAGCATTTT	TRBJ1-5	-	TRBV10-3	-
CASSQASRYEQYF	TGTGCCAGCAGCCAGGCCTCTAGATACGAGCAGTACTTC	TRBJ2-7	few	TRBV3-1	-